Listed below are T cell receptor beta chains from one sample, sequenced in a study of CD4 T cells in relation to SARS-CoV-2 and coronaviruses. For these TCRs, the target antigens are not known. Data came from immunoSEQ multiplex PCR; TCRdb stores just in-frame clones and leaves some out. The sample holds some 27,000 clones, 74% seen once. The sequenced sample was CD4+ T cells from PBMCs, cultured in vitro. The receptors derive from a human donor in good health. Each CDR3 is given with its conserved first and last residue. The order of the fields is V gene, D gene, J gene, clone size, CDR3 protein, CDR3 DNA. A D gene is named only where the DNA matches it firmly. Where a row states a size, it is once, few, many or the class of an expanded clone; other rows omit it.

v_gene: TRBV6-1; d_gene: TRBD2; j_gene: TRBJ2-1; abundance: NA; CDR3aa: CASSGRGTSGFGEQFF; CDR3nt: TGTGCCAGCAGTGGACGGGGGACTAGCGGGTTCGGGGAGCAGTTCTTC
v_gene: TRBV6-1; d_gene: TRBD1; j_gene: TRBJ2-2; abundance: few; CDR3aa: CASRGDRGYTGELFF; CDR3nt: TGTGCCAGCAGAGGCGACAGGGGGTATACCGGGGAGCTGTTTTTT
v_gene: TRBV2; d_gene: TRBD1; j_gene: TRBJ1-2; abundance: NA; CDR3aa: CASSSRTGEDGYTF; CDR3nt: TGTGCCAGCAGTAGTAGGACAGGGGAGGATGGCTACACCTTC
v_gene: TRBV5-1; d_gene: NA; j_gene: TRBJ2-7; abundance: NA; CDR3aa: CASSLAGVFPYEQYF; CDR3nt: TGCGCCAGCAGCTTGGCAGGGGTGTTTCCCTACGAGCAGTACTTC
v_gene: TRBV6-2/TRBV6-3; d_gene: NA; j_gene: TRBJ2-2; abundance: NA; CDR3aa: CASSYGEAGELFF; CDR3nt: TGTGCCAGCAGTTACGGGGAGGCCGGGGAGCTGTTTTTT
v_gene: TRBV6-6; d_gene: NA; j_gene: TRBJ1-2; abundance: NA; CDR3aa: CASSYGGPTVGYTF; CDR3nt: TGTGCCAGCAGTTACGGAGGGCCGACAGTTGGCTACACCTTC
v_gene: TRBV3-1/TRBV3-2; d_gene: NA; j_gene: TRBJ1-2; abundance: NA; CDR3aa: CASSQTAYGYTF; CDR3nt: TGTGCCAGCAGCCAGACAGCGTATGGCTACACCTTC
v_gene: TRBV6-5; d_gene: NA; j_gene: TRBJ2-6; abundance: NA; CDR3aa: CASSYVGSGANVLTF; CDR3nt: TGTGCCAGCAGTTACGTGGGCTCTGGGGCCAACGTCCTGACTTTC
v_gene: TRBV7-2; d_gene: NA; j_gene: TRBJ2-7; abundance: NA; CDR3aa: CASSLGGGLHYEQYF; CDR3nt: TGTGCCAGCAGCTTGGGAGGGGGACTCCATTACGAGCAGTACTTC
v_gene: TRBV18; d_gene: TRBD1; j_gene: TRBJ2-7; abundance: NA; CDR3aa: CASSGQGYEQYF; CDR3nt: TGTGCCAGCTCAGGACAGGGCTACGAGCAGTACTTC
v_gene: TRBV27; d_gene: NA; j_gene: TRBJ2-1; abundance: NA; CDR3aa: CASSPFEDWPGEQFF; CDR3nt: TGTGCCAGCAGTCCGTTTGAGGACTGGCCGGGTGAGCAGTTCTTC
v_gene: TRBV4-1; d_gene: TRBD1; j_gene: TRBJ2-7; abundance: NA; CDR3aa: CASSRDREQYF; CDR3nt: TGCGCCAGCAGCCGGGACAGAGAGCAGTACTTC
v_gene: TRBV5-6; d_gene: TRBD1; j_gene: TRBJ2-2; abundance: NA; CDR3aa: CASSRGQLNTGELFF; CDR3nt: TGTGCCAGCAGCCGGGGACAGCTGAACACCGGGGAGCTGTTTTTT
v_gene: TRBV7-2; d_gene: NA; j_gene: TRBJ1-5; abundance: NA; CDR3aa: CASSSSSGGGQPQHF; CDR3nt: TGTGCCAGCAGCTCGTCATCCGGCGGCGGACAGCCCCAGCATTTT
v_gene: TRBV12-5; d_gene: NA; j_gene: TRBJ2-6; abundance: once; CDR3aa: CASGLVRKESGANVLTF; CDR3nt: TGTGCTAGTGGTTTGGTAAGGAAGGAGTCTGGGGCCAACGTCCTGACTTTC
v_gene: TRBV5-6; d_gene: TRBD1; j_gene: TRBJ1-6; abundance: NA; CDR3aa: CASSSGQGYTSPLHF; CDR3nt: TGTGCCAGCAGCTCCGGACAGGGGTATACCTCACCCCTCCACTTT
v_gene: TRBV12-3/TRBV12-4; d_gene: NA; j_gene: TRBJ2-3; abundance: NA; CDR3aa: CASSLRRTDTQYF; CDR3nt: TGTGCCAGCAGTTTGCGGCGGACAGATACGCAGTATTTT
v_gene: TRBV18; d_gene: NA; j_gene: TRBJ1-2; abundance: NA; CDR3aa: CASSPNGGGGGYTF; CDR3nt: TGTGCCAGCTCACCAAATGGTGGGGGAGGTGGCTACACCTTC
v_gene: TRBV4-1; d_gene: TRBD1; j_gene: TRBJ2-7; abundance: few; CDR3aa: CASSQGPGQGTYEQYF; CDR3nt: TGCGCCAGCAGCCAAGGACCGGGACAGGGAACCTACGAGCAGTACTTC
v_gene: TRBV11-2; d_gene: NA; j_gene: TRBJ2-5; abundance: NA; CDR3aa: CASRLGGPEETQYF; CDR3nt: TGTGCCAGCAGGCTGGGGGGGCCGGAAGAGACCCAGTACTTC
v_gene: TRBV5-8; d_gene: TRBD1; j_gene: TRBJ1-4; abundance: NA; CDR3aa: CASSLGTGREKLFF; CDR3nt: TGTGCCAGCAGCTTGGGGACAGGGCGGGAAAAACTGTTTTTT
v_gene: TRBV10-2; d_gene: TRBD2; j_gene: TRBJ2-7; abundance: once; CDR3aa: CASSPSGGFYEQYF; CDR3nt: TGCGCCAGCAGTCCTAGCGGGGGGTTTTACGAGCAGTACTTC